A selection of T cell receptor beta chains follows, all from one sample in a study of blood T cell repertoires in COVID-19. TCRdb's table, derived via immunoSEQ multiplex PCR, lists solely in-frame clones and lacks some. The top ten clones hold roughly 1.8% of a sample with some 95,000 clones, around 93% of them seen once. The sequencing input was peripheral blood. The receptor source for this set is a human donor with active COVID-19. The donor label of this sample is uncertain. The CDR3 runs from the conserved cysteine through the conserved F or W. The D gene is left open where the match is weak. Clone sizes are given selectively: once, few, many, or a class where the clone is expanded.

>.|TRBJ1-2|.|TRBV18
CASSPGQIYGYTF
TGTGCCAGCTCACCAGGGCAGATCTATGGCTACACCTTC
>TRBD1|TRBJ2-7|.|TRBV6-5
CASSAFDRGYEQYF
TGTGCCAGCAGCGCCTTTGACAGGGGTTACGAGCAGTACTTC
>.|TRBJ2-3|.|TRBV5-4
CASSLQGLVLKGMVQYF
TGTGCCAGCAGCTTGCAGGGACTCGTCTTGAAGGGGATGGTGCAGTATTTT
>TRBD1|TRBJ2-3|.|TRBV9
CASSRDRSTDTQYF
TGTGCCAGCAGCCGGGACAGAAGCACAGATACGCAGTATTTT
>TRBD2|TRBJ2-2|once|TRBV7-8
CASSLIGLDFRGAGELFF
TGTGCCAGCAGCTTAATAGGACTAGATTTTCGGGGTGCCGGGGAGCTGTTTTTT
>.|TRBJ1-6|.|TRBV6-5
CASRRDTSYNSPLHF
TGTGCCAGCAGACGGGACACCTCCTATAATTCACCCCTCCACTTT
>.|TRBJ2-3|.|TRBV29-1
CSVPRQRIRTSTDTQYF
TGCAGCGTTCCCCGACAGCGCATACGAACTAGCACAGATACGCAGTATTTT
>.|TRBJ2-7|.|TRBV28
CASSLLDYEQYF
TGTGCCAGCAGCCTACTAGACTACGAGCAGTACTTC
>.|TRBJ1-2|.|TRBV27
CASSLFSPIGDYGYTF
TGTGCCAGCAGTTTATTTTCCCCGATAGGGGACTATGGCTACACCTTC
>TRBD1|TRBJ2-4|.|TRBV6-5
CASDRDRAKNIQYF
TGTGCCAGTGACCGGGACAGGGCCAAAAACATTCAGTACTTC
>.|TRBJ2-3|.|TRBV7-3
CASSPFGGGLIDTQYF
TGTGCCAGCAGCCCATTTGGGGGGGGCCTTATAGATACGCAGTATTTT
>.|TRBJ2-7|once|TRBV5-1
CASTGSYEQYF
TGCGCCAGCACCGGCTCCTACGAGCAGTACTTC
>.|TRBJ2-1|.|TRBV15
CATSSSPGDNEQFF
TGTGCCACCAGCAGCTCGCCAGGGGACAATGAGCAGTTCTTC
>.|TRBJ1-6|few|TRBV6-5
CASSYASSSYNSPLHF
TGTGCCAGCAGTTACGCCTCTAGCTCCTATAATTCACCCCTCCACTTT
>TRBD1|TRBJ1-2|.|TRBV10-3
CAISESGGTGGNYGYTF
TGTGCCATCAGTGAGTCAGGCGGGACAGGGGGCAACTATGGCTACACCTTC
>.|TRBJ2-7|.|TRBV2
CASSGPNGGAKYEQYF
TGTGCCAGCAGTGGTCCGAATGGGGGGGCTAAATACGAGCAGTACTTC
>.|TRBJ1-6|few|TRBV5-4
CASSLRAPLHF
TGTGCCAGCAGCTTGCGGGCACCCCTCCACTTT
>TRBD2|TRBJ2-1|.|TRBV3-1/TRBV3-2
CASSQEEGLAGLYSYNEQFF
TGTGCCAGCAGCCAAGAGGAAGGGCTAGCGGGGCTCTACTCCTACAATGAGCAGTTCTTC
>TRBD2|TRBJ2-2|.|TRBV3-1/TRBV3-2
CASSQMRLAGVTGELFF
TGTGCCAGCAGCCAAATGAGACTAGCGGGGGTCACCGGGGAGCTGTTTTTT
>.|TRBJ2-1|.|TRBV11-2
CASSLDPTRGSYNEQFF
TGTGCCAGCAGCTTAGATCCTACCAGGGGCTCCTACAATGAGCAGTTCTTC
>.|TRBJ2-7|.|TRBV7-9
CASSSTREYEQYF
TGTGCCAGCAGCTCGACAAGGGAGTACGAGCAGTACTTC
>.|TRBJ1-5|.|TRBV6-5
CASRRSGNQPQHF
TGTGCCAGCAGGAGGTCGGGCAATCAGCCCCAGCATTTT
>.|TRBJ1-1|.|TRBV25-1
CASSEYRGGNTEAFF
TGTGCCAGCAGTGAATATAGGGGGGGCAACACTGAAGCTTTCTTT
>.|TRBJ2-7|.|TRBV27
CASSHLEVAPAYEQYF
TGTGCCAGCAGTCACCTTGAAGTGGCACCAGCCTACGAGCAGTACTTC
>.|TRBJ1-1|.|TRBV7-6
CASSLDETEVMNTEAFF
TGTGCCAGCAGCTTAGATGAGACAGAGGTTATGAACACTGAAGCTTTCTTT
>TRBD2|TRBJ2-1|.|TRBV4-1
CASSQNWDYDEQFF
TGCGCCAGCAGCCAAAATTGGGACTACGATGAGCAGTTCTTC
>TRBD1|TRBJ1-6|.|TRBV4-3
CASSQDRVNSPLHF
TGCGCCAGCAGCCAGGACAGGGTGAATTCACCCCTCCACTTT
>.|TRBJ2-1|once|TRBV7-3
CASSLTSGDYNEQFF
TGTGCCAGCAGCTTAACCAGCGGAGATTACAATGAGCAGTTCTTC
>.|TRBJ2-7|.|TRBV19
CASSIRDKTSFEQYF
TGTGCCAGTAGTATTCGGGACAAAACTTCCTTCGAGCAGTACTTC
>TRBD2|TRBJ2-5|.|TRBV18
CASSPGLAGVHQETQYF
TGTGCCAGCTCGCCAGGACTAGCGGGGGTCCACCAAGAGACCCAGTACTTC
>.|TRBJ2-7|few|TRBV7-9
CASSLNVGGEQYF
TGTGCCAGCAGCTTAAATGTCGGGGGCGAGCAGTACTTC
>TRBD1|TRBJ2-3|once|TRBV2
CARGDRDRATDTQYF
TGTGCCAGAGGGGACCGGGACAGGGCCACAGATACGCAGTATTTT
>.|TRBJ1-6|.|TRBV9
CASSGSGVYNSPLHF
TGTGCCAGCAGCGGGTCAGGGGTATATAATTCACCCCTCCACTTT
>.|TRBJ2-1|.|TRBV5-1
CASSLEQILYNEQFF
TGCGCCAGCAGCTTGGAACAGATACTCTACAATGAGCAGTTCTTC
>.|TRBJ1-3|.|TRBV18
CASSPDSSNGNTIYF
TGTGCCAGCTCACCAGACTCCTCGAATGGAAACACCATATATTTT
>TRBD1|TRBJ1-2|.|TRBV19
CASRPGTVLLSGYTF
TGTGCCAGTAGGCCAGGGACAGTGCTTTTGTCGGGCTACACCTTC